The source of this T cell receptor beta chain is a study of control samples from healthy donors and cancer patients. Some clones are missing from TCRdb's copy, which holds only in-frame ones; the method was immunoSEQ multiplex PCR. The sample lists more than 80,000 clones; over 85% were seen once. This clone was counted once. The CDR3 has 13 residues. Germline V gene data show CDR1 as MGHRA and CDR2 as YSYEKL. The ends were cut back, 10 bases at V and 0 bases at J, with 12 bases in the middle. This chain joins TRBV4-1 and TRBJ1-1, with D possibly TRBD1 on 6 matching bases. This TCR was recovered from a man between 18 and 29 years old in good health. The sample comprised blood. The CDR3 here is CATGRTVNTEAFF. As DNA, the CDR3 is TGCGCCACAGGAAGGACAGTGAACACTGAAGCTTTCTTT.